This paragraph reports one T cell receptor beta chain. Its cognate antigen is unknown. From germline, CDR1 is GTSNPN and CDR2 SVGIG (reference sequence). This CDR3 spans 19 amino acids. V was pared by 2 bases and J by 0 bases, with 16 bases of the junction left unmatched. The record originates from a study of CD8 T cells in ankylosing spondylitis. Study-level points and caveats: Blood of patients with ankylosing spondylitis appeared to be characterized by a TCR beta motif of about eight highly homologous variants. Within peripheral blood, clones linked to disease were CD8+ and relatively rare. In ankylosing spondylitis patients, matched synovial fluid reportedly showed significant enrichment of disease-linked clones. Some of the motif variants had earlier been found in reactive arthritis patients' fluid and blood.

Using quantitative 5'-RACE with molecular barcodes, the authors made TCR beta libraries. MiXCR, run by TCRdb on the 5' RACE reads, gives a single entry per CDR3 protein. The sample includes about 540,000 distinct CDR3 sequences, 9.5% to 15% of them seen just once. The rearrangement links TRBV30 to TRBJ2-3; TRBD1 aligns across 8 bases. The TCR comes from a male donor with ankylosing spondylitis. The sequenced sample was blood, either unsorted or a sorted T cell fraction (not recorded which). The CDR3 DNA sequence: TGTGCCTGGAGTCCTTGGACAGGGCAAGGTTGGGAGAGCACAGATACGCAGTATTTT. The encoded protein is CAWSPWTGQGWESTDTQYF.